Below, 3 T cell receptor beta chains from the same sample are listed, as sequenced in a study of blood T cells in healthy people across ages. A sample-barcoded 5' primer and a J-beta primer mix were used in a second PCR of roughly 7 to 11 cycles. TCRdb re-analysed the 5' RACE reads in MiXCR, keeping a single row per CDR3 protein. The table lists 1.5 million to 2 million distinct CDR3 sequences, approximately 50% of them singletons. Sequencing input: blood. These receptors all come from a woman in her 40s in good health.

The rearrangement joins TRBV20-1 to TRBJ1-6; 7 nucleotides agree with TRBD1. This CDR3 has 12 residues. The V segment lost 2 bases and the J segment 10 bases; nucleotides outside the gene matches: 2. Germline-derived CDR1 and CDR2 are DFQATT and SNEGSKA (reference sequence). The CDR3 coding sequence is TGCAGTGCTAGACAGACAGGGTCACCCCTCCACTTT. It is translated as CSARQTGSPLHF.

The CDR3 sequence: CASSLGQASATLHF. DNA of the CDR3: TGTGCCAGCAGCTTGGGACAGGCCTCAGCCACCCTCCACTTT. V gene TRBV5-6 combines with J gene TRBJ1-6, with D possibly being TRBD1 (6 bases). The V end lost 0 bases, the J end lost 14 bases, and 15 bases lay between the germline ends. This CDR3 spans 14 amino acids. CDR1 is SGHDT, CDR2 YYEEEE, per germline. Looking up the rest from reference TRBV5-6 and TRBJ1-6 gives the full variable domain: DAGVTQSPTHLIKTRGQQVTLRCSPKSGHDTVSWYQQALGQGPQFIFQYYEEEERQRGNFPDRFSGHQFPNYSSELNVNALLLGDSALYLCASSLGQASATLHFGNGTRLTVT.

Turning to this clonotype: One end of the junction does not line up with germline, which may come from a read error. V usage is TRBV6-2 or TRBV6-3 and J usage is TRBJ1-2, with D possibly being TRBD1 (6 bases). CDR1 MNHEY and CDR2 SVGEGT come from the germline V gene. CDR3 size: 16 residues. CDR3 sequence reads: CASRRLSGPRGYGHTF. The CDR3 DNA reads as TGTGCCAGCAGGCGCCTGTCGGGACCCAGGGGCTATGGCCACACCTTC.